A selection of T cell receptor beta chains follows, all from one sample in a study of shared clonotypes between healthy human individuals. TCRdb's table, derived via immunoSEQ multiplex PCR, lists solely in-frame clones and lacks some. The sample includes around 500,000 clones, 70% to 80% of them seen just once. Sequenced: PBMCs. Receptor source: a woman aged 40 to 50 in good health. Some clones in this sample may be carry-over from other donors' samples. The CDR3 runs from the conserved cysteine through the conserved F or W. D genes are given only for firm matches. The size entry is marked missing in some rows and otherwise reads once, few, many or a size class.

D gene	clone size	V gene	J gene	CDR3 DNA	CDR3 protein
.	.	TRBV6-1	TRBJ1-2	TGTGCCAGCAGGATGGACAGCCCCTATGGCTACACCTTC	CASRMDSPYGYTF
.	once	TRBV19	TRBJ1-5	TGTGCCAGCGCAACAGGGACTCGGGAGCCCCAGCATTTT	CASATGTREPQHF
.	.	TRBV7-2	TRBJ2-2	TGTGCCAGCAGCCAACTAGAAGCCGGGGAGCTGTTTTTT	CASSQLEAGELFF
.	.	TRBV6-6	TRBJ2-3	TGTGCCAGCAGTTACACCGTCGATGGAGATACGCAGTATTTT	CASSYTVDGDTQYF
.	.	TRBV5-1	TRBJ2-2	TGCGCCAGCAGGGGCGGGACGGACACCGGGGAGCTGTTTTTT	CASRGGTDTGELFF
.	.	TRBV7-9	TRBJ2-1	TGTGCCAGCAGCGATCCGGGTCGGAACTACAATGAGCAGTTCTTC	CASSDPGRNYNEQFF
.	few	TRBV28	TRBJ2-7	TGTGCCAGCAGTTCCAACTCGAAGAGGACCTACGAGCAGTACTTC	CASSSNSKRTYEQYF
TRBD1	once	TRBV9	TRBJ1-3	TGTGCCAGCAGCGTTGCCGGCAGGGGGTTGGGAAACACCATATATTTT	CASSVAGRGLGNTIYF
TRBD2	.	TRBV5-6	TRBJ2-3	TGTGCCAGCAGCCGGCTAGCGGGAACGTACACAGATACGCAGTATTTT	CASSRLAGTYTDTQYF
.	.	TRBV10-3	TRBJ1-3	TGTGCCATCATGGGCCCGGGTATAGGTGGAAACACCATATATTTT	CAIMGPGIGGNTIYF